These 15 T cell receptor beta chains were all obtained from the same sample, sequenced in a study of CD8+ T cells in alopecia areata. RNA extraction and reverse transcription yielded cDNA as sequencing template. This table comes from immunoSEQ multiplex PCR, and its TCRdb copy is limited to in-frame clones, with some not included. Of about 120,000 clones listed, roughly two thirds are singletons. The specimen sequenced was CD4+ T cells sorted from blood. These receptors were collected from a human donor in good health.

The chain recombines TRBV15 with TRBJ1-1; D is undetermined. From germline, CDR1 is LNHNV and CDR2 YYDKDF (reference sequence). This CDR3 comprises 15 residues. The germline V and J ends were trimmed by 1 base and 1 base, with 10 bases remaining between them. DNA for the CDR3: TGTGCCACCAGCAGAGGGGGAGGTAAGAACACTGAAGCTTTCTTT. Protein sequence: CATSRGGGKNTEAFF.

The V gene is TRBV6-4, the J gene TRBJ2-2; D is unresolved. V shed 8 bases and J shed 9 bases, with 4 bases lying between them. Per the germline V gene, CDR1 is MRHNA and CDR2 is SNTAGT. The CDR3 is 9 amino acids. CDR3 sequence reads: CASPWELFF. The CDR3 coding sequence is TGTGCCAGCCCCTGGGAGCTGTTTTTT.

The chain employs TRBV29-1 and TRBJ1-2; D ambiguous. V was clipped by 8 bases and J by 5 bases, with 21 bases between them. Germline V gene sequence: CDR1 SQVTM, CDR2 ANQGSEA. The CDR3 spans 14 residues. This CDR3 is CSFLDSTQWYGYTF. As DNA, the CDR3 is TGCAGCTTCCTTGACTCGACCCAATGGTATGGCTACACCTTC.

The table lists this clone with a count of one. V is TRBV7-7 and J is TRBJ2-1, with a tentative D call TRBD2 (6 bases). Deletions cut 5 bases from V and 1 base from J, with 12 bases between. The CDR3 loop spans 15 amino acids. Germline loops: CDR1 SSHAT, CDR2 FNYEAQ (reference sequence). DNA for the CDR3: TGTGCCAGCAGCCTAAAGCGGGTATCCTACAATGAGCAGTTCTTC. This codes for CASSLKRVSYNEQFF. Together with reference TRBV7-7 and TRBJ2-1, the CDR3 gives the full variable domain: GAGVSQSPRYKVTKRGQDVTLRCDPISSHATLYWYQQALGQGPEFLTYFNYEAQPDKSGLPSDRFSAERPEGSISTLTIQRTEQRDSAMYRCASSLKRVSYNEQFFGPGTRLTVL.

CDR3 bases: TGTGCCTGGAGTTCGAAGTATGGCTACACCTTC. This gives the protein CAWSSKYGYTF. The chain uses TRBV30 and TRBJ1-2, with D unclear. Between the trimmed V and J ends, which lost 2 bases and 5 bases, there was a span of 6 bases. The CDR3 is 11 residues long. Germline CDR1 is GTSNPN and CDR2 is SVGIG (reference sequence).

V is TRBV29-1 and J is TRBJ2-7; no firm D call. The CDR3 has 11 residues. V shed 8 bases and J shed 4 bases, with 12 bases lying between them. Germline lookup yields CDR1 SQVTM and CDR2 ANQGSEA. This CDR3 is CSPIGKYEQYF. For the CDR3, the DNA is TGCAGCCCGATTGGGAAATACGAGCAGTACTTC.

As concerns this clone: Distinct nucleotide sequences in the sample also encode this CDR3. Here the CDR3 DNA reads TGCAGCGTTGATACCGGGTACGAGCAGTACTTC. This sequence encodes CSVDTGYEQYF. The chain carries TRBV29-1 and TRBJ2-7; D is unclear. The V gene lost 3 bases and the J gene lost 4 bases, with 7 bases spanning the gap. Germline CDR1 reads SQVTM; CDR2 reads ANQGSEA. This CDR3 contains 11 residues.

This chain joins TRBV7-9 and TRBJ2-3; no reliable D call. The germline V gene encodes CDR1 SEHNR and CDR2 FQNEAQ (reference sequence). This CDR3 comprises 11 residues. V lost 2 bases, J lost 6 bases, and 3 bases lay in between. The CDR3 nucleotides read TGTGCCAGCAGCTTATCGGATACGCAGTATTTT. Translation gives CASSLSDTQYF.

This clone showed up just once. The chain links TRBV2 to TRBJ1-6, with 8 bases fitting TRBD1. Germline assignment: CDR1 SNHLY and CDR2 FYNNEI. The J segment lost 8 bases and the V segment lost 7 bases, leaving 13 bases of the junction unmatched. The length of the CDR3 is 16 residues. The CDR3 loop reads CASKITTGAGDSPLHF. Written as DNA, the CDR3 is TGTGCCAGCAAGATCACGACAGGGGCGGGGGATTCACCCCTCCACTTT. The full variable domain, with the rest looked up from reference TRBV2 and TRBJ1-6, is EPEVTQTPSHQVTQMGQEVILRCVPISNHLYFYWYRQILGQKVEFLVSFYNNEISEKSEIFDDQFSVERPDGSNFTLKIRSTKLEDSAMYFCASKITTGAGDSPLHFGNGTRLTVT.

This clone was observed a few times. V usage is TRBV5-1 and J usage is TRBJ2-6; 7 bases agree with TRBD1. V trimming: 2 bases; J trimming: 2 bases; junction bases outside the gene matches: 4. Germline V gives CDR1 SGHRS, CDR2 YFSETQ. There are 16 residues in the CDR3. CDR3 protein: CASSFNGQAGANVLTF. The DNA for the CDR3 is TGCGCCAGCAGCTTCAATGGACAGGCTGGGGCCAACGTCCTGACTTTC.

This chain uses TRBV6-5 with TRBJ2-5; D is possibly TRBD1 (5 bases). CDR1 is MNHEY, CDR2 SVGAGI, per germline. The CDR3 is 11 amino acids. V lost 6 bases, J lost 5 bases, and 7 bases lay in between. The CDR3 DNA reads as TGTGCCAGCAGGAAGGGGGAGACCCAGTACTTC. Translating gives CASRKGETQYF.

The V and J genes are TRBV6-6 and TRBJ1-5; D gene unclear. This CDR3 has 11 amino acids. V was pared by 5 bases and J by 4 bases, with 3 bases between. Germline assignment: CDR1 MNHNY and CDR2 SVGAGI (reference sequence). The CDR3 DNA follows: TGTGCCAGCAGTGAAAATCAGCCCCAGCATTTT. Amino acid sequence: CASSENQPQHF.

The V call is TRBV7-9, the J call TRBJ2-3; a possible D gene is TRBD1 (7 bases). The CDR3 spans 16 residues. CDR1 is SEHNR, CDR2 FQNEAQ, per germline (reference sequence). Deletions cut 3 bases from V and 0 bases from J, with 13 bases between. This CDR3 reads CASSLGGQTSTDTQYF. CDR3 in DNA: TGTGCCAGCAGCTTGGGGGGACAGACCAGCACAGATACGCAGTATTTT.

The chain joins TRBV7-2 to TRBJ2-3; 8 bases agree with TRBD2. V trimming: 5 bases; J trimming: 0 bases; junction bases outside the gene matches: 4. The germline CDR1 and CDR2 sequences are SGHTA and FQGNSA. The CDR3 covers 15 residues. The CDR3 region has the DNA TGTGCCAGCAGCCCGATAGCGGGGAGCACAGATACGCAGTATTTT. Translation gives CASSPIAGSTDTQYF.

The CDR3 DNA sequence: TGCAGCGGGGGGGAGTCTGGAAACACCATATATTTT. Protein product: CSGGESGNTIYF. The chain links TRBV29-1 to TRBJ1-3; D is perhaps TRBD1 (5 bases). The CDR3 consists of 12 residues. V lost 7 bases, J lost 1 base, and 8 bases lay in between. Germline V lookup: CDR1 SQVTM, CDR2 ANQGSEA.